The 18 T cell receptor beta chains presented below share a single source sample, sequenced in a study of blood T cell repertoires in COVID-19. The table came from immunoSEQ multiplex PCR; TCRdb's copy has only in-frame clones and leaves some out. The sample shows roughly 120,000 clones, approximately 85% of them seen only once. The specimen was peripheral blood. Receptors were obtained from an elderly woman with COVID-19, enrolled during active disease.

The V gene is TRBV5-6, the J gene TRBJ2-2; 9 bases align to TRBD2. The CDR3 runs to 17 residues. V gave up 2 bases and J gave up 2 bases; unmatched junction bases: 7. Germline V CDR1 and CDR2: SGHDT, YYEEEE. In nucleotides, the CDR3 is TGTGCCAGCAGCTTTCGACTAGCGGTTATCAACACCGGGGAGCTGTTTTTT. Its translation: CASSFRLAVINTGELFF.

This clone was counted a few times. V gene TRBV7-9 combines with J gene TRBJ2-7; 11 bases line up with TRBD2. The ends lost 5 bases at V and 5 bases at J; junction bases unmatched: 8. The CDR3 runs to 15 residues. Germline V CDR1 and CDR2: SEHNR, FQNEAQ (reference sequence). The CDR3 region has the DNA TGTGCCAGCAGCCAAACTAGCGGGAGACTCCACGAGCAGTACTTC. Translated: CASSQTSGRLHEQYF.

V gene TRBV18 combines with J gene TRBJ1-3; perhaps TRBD1 as D (6 bases). There are 16 residues in the CDR3. Trimming cost V 2 bases and J 0 bases, with 11 bases left between them. CDR1 KGHSH and CDR2 LQKENI come from the germline V gene. CDR3 residues: CASSPGGRSSGNTIYF. The CDR3 DNA sequence: TGTGCCAGCTCACCAGGGGGCCGGAGCTCTGGAAACACCATATATTTT.

About this clone itself: This same CDR3 is encoded by further DNA sequences in the sample. The V and J genes are TRBV6-5 and TRBJ2-3, with 7 bases lining up with TRBD1. The germline gives CDR1 MNHEY, CDR2 SVGAGI. The CDR3 is 15 amino acids. With 6 bases clipped from V and 1 base from J, the junction kept 7 bases outside the gene matches. The CDR3 loop reads CASSLLGGGTDTQYF. CDR3 coding DNA: TGTGCCAGCAGCCTACTAGGGGGCGGCACAGATACGCAGTATTTT.

The V and J genes are TRBV28 and TRBJ2-7; TRBD1 aligns across 10 bases. V was clipped by 6 bases and J by 5 bases; unmatched bases: 10. The germline CDR1 and CDR2 sequences are MDHEN and SYDVKM. This CDR3 has 15 residues. CDR3 loop: CASSLRPGQGNEQYF. The CDR3 DNA reads as TGTGCCAGCAGCCTTAGGCCGGGACAGGGGAACGAGCAGTACTTC.

V gene TRBV10-3 combines with J gene TRBJ2-3; TRBD1 matches at 7 bases. CDR1 and CDR2 (germline): ENHRY, SYGVKD. The CDR3 is 14 amino acids. V trimming: 6 bases; J trimming: 1 base; junction bases outside the gene matches: 4. Here the CDR3 reads CAISRDSRTDTQYF. The CDR3 nucleotides are TGTGCCATCAGCCGGGACAGCCGCACAGATACGCAGTATTTT.

This clone showed up just a few times. The chain has TRBV3-1 (or the pseudogene TRBV3-2) and TRBJ2-7; no reliable D call. CDR1 is LGHDT, CDR2 YNNKEL, per germline (reference sequence). CDR3 length: 14 residues. Between the trimmed V and J ends, which lost 2 bases and 3 bases, there was a span of 11 bases. The CDR3 protein is CASSQMEQNYEQYF. DNA for the CDR3: TGTGCCAGCAGCCAAATGGAACAGAACTACGAGCAGTACTTC.

This chain joins TRBV14 and TRBJ1-1; tentative D call: TRBD1 (5 bases). V shed 4 bases and J shed 8 bases, with 20 bases lying between them. CDR1 is SGHDN and CDR2 is FVKESK in the germline V gene. This CDR3 has 15 residues. As DNA, the CDR3 is TGTGCCAGCAGCCCGGTTGGGGGAGGTAACCGAGAAGCTTTCTTT. It specifies CASSPVGGGNREAFF.

The chain carries TRBV28 and TRBJ1-3, with TRBD1 matching over 7 bases. Germline trimming cut 7 bases from V and 2 bases from J; bases unmatched to any gene: 5. Germline V gene lookup returns CDR1 MDHEN and CDR2 SYDVKM. The CDR3 consists of 14 residues. In nucleotides, the CDR3 is TGTGCCAGCATGCCCGGGACAGCTGGAAACACCATATATTTT. Translating gives CASMPGTAGNTIYF.

The V gene is TRBV11-2, the J gene TRBJ2-7, with 7 bases identical to TRBD2. The CDR3 totals 16 residues. From germline, CDR1 is SGHAT and CDR2 FQNNGV. J gave up 6 bases and V 2 bases, and 13 bases lay outside the gene matches. In DNA form, the CDR3 reads TGTGCCAGCAGCTTACGATTGGGGGGGAGGACCTTCGAGCAGTACTTC. Protein product: CASSLRLGGRTFEQYF.

The chain joins TRBV7-8 to TRBJ1-5, with TRBD1 as a possible D gene (5 bases). There are 15 residues in the CDR3. Trimming took off 6 bases at V and 4 bases at J, with 16 bases between the two ends. Germline lookup yields CDR1 SGHVS and CDR2 FQNEAQ. CDR3 bases: TGTGCCAGCAGTGACCGGGGGAGCCCTAATCAGCCCCAGCATTTT. Translating gives CASSDRGSPNQPQHF.

This chain connects TRBV29-1 to TRBJ2-3; D perhaps matches TRBD1 (6 bases). Trimming pared 6 bases from V and 0 bases from J, leaving 19 bases between. CDR1 SQVTM and CDR2 ANQGSEA come from the germline V gene. This CDR3 comprises 16 residues. DNA of the CDR3: TGCAGCGTCGCTGGGGGCCGGGACAAAAGCACAGATACGCAGTATTTT. Protein product: CSVAGGRDKSTDTQYF.

The gene calls are TRBV6-1 and TRBJ2-1, with a possible D match to TRBD2 (5 bases). Germline V gene data show CDR1 as MNHNS and CDR2 as SASEGT. The V end was cut by 3 bases, the J end by 6 bases, with 18 bases between. The CDR3 runs 16 residues. The CDR3 bases are TGTGCCAGCAGTGATTGGATGAGGAGGAGTTCCAATGAGCAGTTCTTC. Amino acid sequence: CASSDWMRRSSNEQFF.

The gene calls are TRBV7-8 and TRBJ2-3, with 14 bases aligning to TRBD2. V lost 5 bases, J lost 6 bases, and 19 bases stayed unmatched. The length of the CDR3 is 20 residues. Per germline, CDR1 SGHVS and CDR2 FQNEAQ. The CDR3 sequence: CASSVAGVGTSGSIWDTQYF. CDR3 DNA: TGTGCCAGCAGCGTGGCAGGGGTAGGGACTAGCGGGAGTATTTGGGATACGCAGTATTTT.

The gene calls are TRBV25-1 and TRBJ1-4, with 10 positions matching TRBD1. CDR3 length: 18 amino acids. V lost 3 bases to trimming and J lost 0 bases; unmatched junction nucleotides: 7. Germline lookup yields CDR1 MGHDK and CDR2 SYGVNS. CDR3 nucleotides: TGTGCCAGCAGTGATCGGACAGGGGGTACCGCAACTAATGAAAAACTGTTTTTT. Its protein is CASSDRTGGTATNEKLFF.

The chain links TRBV7-3 to TRBJ1-6, with D unclear. Germline CDR1 is SGHTA and CDR2 is FQGTGA. This CDR3 comprises 14 residues. The V and J ends lost 1 base and 9 bases respectively, with 10 bases between them. The CDR3 DNA is TGTGCCAGCAGCTTAAATCGGGGTGGTTCACCCCTCCACTTT. It codes for CASSLNRGGSPLHF.

This chain links TRBV5-6 with TRBJ1-1; the D is unclear. The CDR3 spans 13 residues. V lost 4 bases and J lost 1, with 8 bases in between. Per germline, CDR1 SGHDT and CDR2 YYEEEE. CDR3 sequence (DNA): TGTGCCAGCAGCGGTACAGCGAACACTGAAGCTTTCTTT. Translated: CASSGTANTEAFF.

The chain couples TRBV3-1 (or the pseudogene TRBV3-2) to TRBJ2-3, with D possibly matching TRBD1 (5 bases). Trimming took 5 bases from V and 9 from J, leaving 15 bases between them. This CDR3 comprises 13 residues. Germline V gene lookup returns CDR1 LGHDT and CDR2 YNNKEL (reference sequence). This CDR3 is CASSKTQGETQYF. For the CDR3, the DNA is TGTGCCAGCAGCAAAACCCAGGGCGAGACGCAGTATTTT.